This TCR beta chain was retrieved from a study of spatial heterogeneity in lung cancer. Study-level information: Raw-read counts averaged over ten per unique TCR and UMI combination. Points from the study as a whole: Blood carried ubiquitous expanded tumor TCRs more at resection than follow-up.

TCRdb re-derived calls from the 5' RACE reads in MiXCR, one entry per CDR3 protein. Found here are about 44,000 distinct CDR3 sequences, roughly an eighth of them singletons; the top ten hold 55% to 70%. Ten or more counts support this clonotype. The antigen is unknown. Germline V CDR1 and CDR2: LNHDA, SQIVND (reference sequence). The CDR3 is 19 amino acids. V was clipped by 3 bases and J by 3 bases; unmatched bases: 9. Indicated time point: sample taken at primary tumor resection. The donors were 55 to 85 patients with non-small cell lung cancer that was early-stage and untreated. Unsorted whole RNA from tumor, nontumor lung or frozen PBMC underwent sequencing.

Sample: PBMCs, taken at surgery. The clonotype comes from a male donor with early-stage non-small cell lung cancer. This rearrangement joins TRBV19 to TRBJ2-1, with 15 bases lining up with TRBD2. CDR3 coding DNA: TGTGCCAGTAGTATCGGACTAGCGGGAGGGCGCGGTGTCTACAATGAGCAGTTCTTC. Amino acids: CASSIGLAGGRGVYNEQFF.